This TCR beta chain was sequenced during a study of cytomegalovirus exposure and HLA in healthy donors. General observations from the study: Common viral pathogens were later found to be apparently linked to several of the most significant clusters. A prior analysis recorded that most TCR beta V segments were productive about 90% or about 30% of the time.

Regarding donors, all were healthy bone marrow donors. On this clone itself: The antigen is undetermined.

Primers included in the PCR were 60 Vbeta and 13 Jbeta primers. The table came from immunoSEQ multiplex PCR; TCRdb's copy has only in-frame clones and leaves some out. The table includes about 170,000 clones, approximately 65% detected once. CDR3 size: 16 residues. J was trimmed by 4 bases and V by 4 bases; bases with no gene match: 3. Germline V gene lookup returns CDR1 SGHNT and CDR2 YENEEA. The gene calls are TRBV11-3 and TRBJ2-2, with 13 bases lining up with TRBD2. Sequenced material: PBMCs. The TCR was taken from a man aged 40-49 years in good health and CMV-seronegative. The CDR3 nucleotides read TGTGCCAGCAGCTCTGGACTAGCGGGAGTCACCGGGGAGCTGTTTTTT. This translates into CASSSGLAGVTGELFF.